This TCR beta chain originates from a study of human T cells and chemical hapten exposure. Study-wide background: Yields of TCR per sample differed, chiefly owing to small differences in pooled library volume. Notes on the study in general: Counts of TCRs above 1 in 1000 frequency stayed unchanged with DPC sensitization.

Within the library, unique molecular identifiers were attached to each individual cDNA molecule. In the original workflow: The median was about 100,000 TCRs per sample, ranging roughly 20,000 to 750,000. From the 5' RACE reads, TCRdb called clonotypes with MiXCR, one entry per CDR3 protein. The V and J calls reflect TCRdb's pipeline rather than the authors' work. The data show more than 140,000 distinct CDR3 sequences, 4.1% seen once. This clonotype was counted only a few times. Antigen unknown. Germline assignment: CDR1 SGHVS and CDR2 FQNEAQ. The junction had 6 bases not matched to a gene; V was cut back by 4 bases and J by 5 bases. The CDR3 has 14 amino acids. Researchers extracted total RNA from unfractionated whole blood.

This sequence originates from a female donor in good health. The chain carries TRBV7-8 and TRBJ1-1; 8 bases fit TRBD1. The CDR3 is CASSSRDRKTEAFF. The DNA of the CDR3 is TGTGCCAGCAGCTCCCGGGACAGGAAGACTGAAGCTTTCTTT.